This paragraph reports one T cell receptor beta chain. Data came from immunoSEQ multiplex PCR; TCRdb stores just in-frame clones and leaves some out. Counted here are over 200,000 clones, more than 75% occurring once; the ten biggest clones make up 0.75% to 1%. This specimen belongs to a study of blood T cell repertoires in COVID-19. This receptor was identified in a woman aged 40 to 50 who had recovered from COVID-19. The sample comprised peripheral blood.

The CDR3 nucleotides are TGTGCCAGCAGCGGGGGGGAGGTAGCGTTGAGCTCCTACAATGAGCAGTTCTTC. Translating it yields CASSGGEVALSSYNEQFF. The chain recombines TRBV21-1 with TRBJ2-1; the table's D gene call, TRBD2, was not cross checked with the DNA. TRBV21-1 is assigned pseudogene status. This CDR3 is built from 18 residues.